The 25 T cell receptor beta chains reported below all come from one sample, sequenced in a study of T cells expressing NK-cell markers. TCRdb reprocessed the 5' RACE reads and stores each CDR3 protein as one record, lacking DNA. Recorded here are some 500,000 distinct CDR3 sequences; the top ten clones represent over 1.1%. The sequencing input was blood T cells: a sorted CD56 or NKG2C T cell subset, CD4+ or CD8+ T cells, or bulk PBMC T cells (not recorded which). The receptors stem from a woman aged 45-65 years in good health.

The chain links TRBV20-1 to TRBJ2-1. The length of the CDR3 is 14 residues. Germline V gives CDR1 DFQATT, CDR2 SNEGSKA (reference sequence). CDR3 in amino acids: CSARGQQSYNEQFF.

The gene calls are TRBV5-1 and TRBJ2-1. The CDR3 contains 16 residues. From germline, CDR1 is SGHRS and CDR2 YFSETQ. Here the CDR3 reads CASSPFIILSANEQFF. The variable domain in full, completed from reference TRBV5-1 and TRBJ2-1, reads KAGVTQTPRYLIKTRGQQVTLSCSPISGHRSVSWYQQTPGQGLQFLFEYFSETQRNKGNFPGRFSGRQFSNSRSEMNVSTLELGDSALYLCASSPFIILSANEQFFGPGTRLTVL.

The rearrangement links TRBV3-1 to TRBJ1-4. The CDR3 length is 15 residues. Germline values: CDR1 LGHDT, CDR2 YNNKEL (reference sequence). CDR3 amino acids: CASSQEPSTNEKLFF. The full variable domain, its missing parts supplied by reference TRBV3-1 and TRBJ1-4, is DTAVSQTPKYLVTQMGNDKSIKCEQNLGHDTMYWYKQDSKKFLKIMFSYNNKELIINETVPNRFSPKSPDKAHLNLHINSLELGDSAVYFCASSQEPSTNEKLFFGSGTQLSVL.

The chain joins TRBV12-3 or TRBV12-4 to TRBJ2-1. This CDR3 has 14 amino acids. This CDR3 reads CASINGGSYNEQFF.

The CDR3 loop is CARGVDSGAADTQYF. The chain recombines TRBV21-1 with TRBJ2-3; the TCRdb D gene call, TRBD2, has no DNA to confirm it. TRBV21-1 is designated a pseudogene. This CDR3 contains 15 residues.

The chain uses TRBV28 and TRBJ2-5; TCRdb proposes TRBD2, but this gene call is untestable without DNA. Germline V CDR1 and CDR2: MDHEN, SYDVKM. The CDR3 consists of 15 residues. CDR3 sequence reads: CASSGSGSGQETQYF.

The V and J genes are TRBV18 and TRBJ2-3; there is no DNA to check the TCRdb D call of TRBD2. CDR1 is KGHSH, CDR2 LQKENI, per germline. The CDR3 contains 15 residues. CDR3 sequence: CASSPLAGVPDTQYF.

The rearrangement uses TRBV19 and TRBJ1-5; TCRdb's D call, TRBD1, is unchecked because there is no DNA. This CDR3 has 14 residues. CDR1 LNHDA and CDR2 SQIVND come from the germline V gene (reference sequence). CDR3 protein: CASTGPRGGQPQHF. The full variable domain, with the rest looked up from reference TRBV19 and TRBJ1-5, is DGGITQSPKYLFRKEGQNVTLSCEQNLNHDAMYWYRQDPGQGLRLIYYSQIVNDFQKGDIAEGYSVSREKKESFPLTVTSAQKNPTAFYLCASTGPRGGQPQHFGDGTRLSIL.

The V call is TRBV12-3 or TRBV12-4, the J call TRBJ2-2; the D call from TCRdb, TRBD1, cannot be confirmed without DNA. The CDR3 extends over 14 amino acids. The CDR3 here is CASRTGGAAGELFF.

V gene TRBV7-9 combines with J gene TRBJ2-7; no DNA is available, so the TRBD2 call from TCRdb remains unchecked. Germline assignment: CDR1 SEHNR and CDR2 FQNEAQ (reference sequence). This CDR3 has 15 residues. The CDR3 protein is CASSLMASGRNEQYF.

V gene TRBV28 combines with J gene TRBJ2-3; TCRdb's assignment of TRBD1 cannot be checked, as there is no DNA. The CDR3 has 12 residues. Germline values: CDR1 MDHEN, CDR2 SYDVKM. Here the CDR3 reads CASSLGVRTQYF.

This sequence joins TRBV15 and TRBJ1-5; there is no DNA to check the TCRdb D call of TRBD1. CDR3 length: 13 amino acids. Germline CDR1 LNHNV, CDR2 YYDKDF (reference sequence). CDR3: CATQEGGGRPQHF.

V gene TRBV12-3 or TRBV12-4 combines with J gene TRBJ1-4. The CDR3 consists of 15 residues. Here the CDR3 reads CASSSQSGANEKLFF.

This CDR3 reads CASSALPRDGNTEAFF. The J gene is TRBJ1-1, the V gene TRBV9. Germline CDR1 is SGDLS and CDR2 is YYNGEE. The CDR3 consists of 16 residues.

This chain links TRBV9 with TRBJ2-2. Germline V gene data show CDR1 as SGDLS and CDR2 as YYNGEE. The CDR3 has 15 residues. The CDR3 reads CASSVTRGFGGELFF.

This sequence joins TRBV5-7 and TRBJ2-3; TCRdb designates TRBD1, a call that cannot be tested without DNA. TRBV5-7 is classed as an ORF, of uncertain function. The CDR3 has 17 residues. The CDR3 region is CASSLEEGATFTDTQYF.

This rearrangement joins TRBV6-1 to TRBJ2-1; the D gene TCRdb calls, TRBD1, cannot be checked with no DNA. The germline CDR1 and CDR2 sequences are MNHNS and SASEGT. CDR3 size: 15 residues. The CDR3 loop is CASSVRDESTVWQFF.

V and J are TRBV20-1 and TRBJ2-5; as DNA is missing, the TRBD2 call by TCRdb cannot be tested. The V gene's germline CDR1 is DFQATT and CDR2 SNEGSKA (reference sequence). This CDR3 is built from 14 residues. The CDR3 spells CSANRDSRVETQYF.

This chain joins TRBV13 and TRBJ2-1; lacking DNA, the TRBD2 call made by TCRdb goes unchecked. The CDR3 sequence is 15 residues long. Germline CDR1 PRHDT, CDR2 FYEKMQ (reference sequence). The CDR3 here is CASSGPSGRSNEQFF.

The genes are TRBV5-1 and TRBJ2-7; checking the TCRdb D call of TRBD2 is not possible without DNA. CDR3 length: 14 amino acids. CDR1 is SGHRS and CDR2 is YFSETQ in the germline V gene. CDR3 loop: CASSDGEGSYEQYF.

The chain has TRBV16 and TRBJ2-3; the TCRdb call, TRBD1, lacks DNA for checking. Germline V gene lookup returns CDR1 KGHSY and CDR2 FQNENV. The CDR3 has 14 residues. CDR3 in amino acids: CASGNRRNTDTQYF.

This sequence joins TRBV29-1 and TRBJ1-4; as DNA is missing, the TRBD1 call by TCRdb cannot be tested. Germline-derived CDR1 and CDR2 are SQVTM and ANQGSEA. This CDR3 is built from 14 residues. CDR3 region: CSVGGSGTGKKLFF.

The chain employs TRBV6-5 and TRBJ2-3; TCRdb's D gene call, TRBD1, goes unchecked for lack of DNA. The CDR3 has 14 amino acids. Germline V gene sequence: CDR1 MNHEY, CDR2 SVGAGI. The CDR3: CASRLGGRGDTQYF.

The chain has TRBV20-1 and TRBJ2-5; TCRdb gives TRBD1 as the D gene, but with no DNA this cannot be confirmed. CDR3 length: 11 residues. From germline, CDR1 is DFQATT and CDR2 SNEGSKA (reference sequence). The CDR3 here is CSAAEGGEKYF.

This sequence joins TRBV5-1 and TRBJ2-3. The CDR3 totals 13 residues. Germline CDR1 is SGHRS and CDR2 is YFSETQ. The CDR3 loop reads CASSLRLRDTQYF. The complete variable domain, with remaining parts taken from reference TRBV5-1 and TRBJ2-3, reads KAGVTQTPRYLIKTRGQQVTLSCSPISGHRSVSWYQQTPGQGLQFLFEYFSETQRNKGNFPGRFSGRQFSNSRSEMNVSTLELGDSALYLCASSLRLRDTQYFGPGTRLTVL.